The present TCR beta chain was sequenced within a study of cytomegalovirus exposure and HLA in healthy donors. Study conclusions and caveats: A highly shared variant cluster was judged a likely technical artifact. Other equally common chains were less clonally expanded than HLA-associated TCR beta chains, a later analysis showed.

The CDR3 covers 14 residues. The germline V gene encodes CDR1 PRHDT and CDR2 FYEKMQ (reference sequence). V shed 3 bases and J 3 bases; nucleotides not matched to a gene: 1. PCR used 60 Vbeta primers and 13 Jbeta primers. TCRdb keeps only in-frame clones here, not all; method: immunoSEQ multiplex PCR. Among 150,000 or so clones listed, around 79% were seen once. This clone was counted between two and nine times. Its specificity is unknown. The receptor was isolated from a female donor in good health and CMV-seronegative. The sample was PBMCs. This chain links TRBV13 with TRBJ1-5; 8 nucleotides align to TRBD1. The CDR3 loop reads CASSLGQDNQPQHF. CDR3 in DNA: TGTGCCAGCAGCTTGGGACAGGACAATCAGCCCCAGCATTTT. The variable domain in full, completed from reference TRBV13 and TRBJ1-5, reads AAGVIQSPRHLIKEKRETATLKCYPIPRHDTVYWYQQGPGQDPQFLISFYEKMQSDKGSIPDRFSAQQFSDYHSELNMSSLELGDSALYFCASSLGQDNQPQHFGDGTRLSIL.